This T cell receptor beta chain stems from a study of blood T cell repertoires in COVID-19. Across the whole study: There were acute and convalescent COVID-19 samples, and they came from the United States, Italy and Spain.

Seattle patient enrollment occurred during active infection, with longitudinal follow-up thereafter. This CDR3 contains 16 residues. The V gene end was trimmed by 0 bases and the J gene end by 1 base; junction bases not matched to a gene: 6. The germline gives CDR1 SGHDT, CDR2 YYEEEE. Under the authors' procedure: Amplification of reference gene primers was used by the study to estimate nucleated cell counts. Repertoires were generated with immunoSEQ multiplex PCR, while TCRdb's copy carries only in-frame clones and drops some. V, J and clone size were drawn from that table, and D and trimming were deduced from the DNA. Found here are about 180,000 clones, about 86% of them singletons; the top ten hold around an eighth.

Sequencing was done on a sample of peripheral blood. This chain connects TRBV5-6 to TRBJ2-7; 8 bases are shared with TRBD1. This TCR came from a woman aged 70-85 years with COVID-19, enrolled during active disease. In DNA, the CDR3 is TGTGCCAGCAGCTTGGGAGGACAGGGTTTTTCCTACGAGCAGTACTTC. Protein: CASSLGGQGFSYEQYF.